This T cell receptor beta chain was captured in a study of stem cell transplantation in POMP-related autoinflammatory disease. Across the study: Before transplant, CD4+ T cells skewed naive and CD8+ proportions were low. General observations from the study: Patients with PRAID showed a restricted number of unique TRB V-J gene pairings.

Method: immunoSEQ multiplex PCR; TCRdb's copy keeps in-frame clones and lacks some. The repertoire holds around 32,000 clones, with around 90% as singletons. A word on this clone: The antigen is undetermined.

The material sequenced was CD4+ T cells from PBMCs, taken before stem cell transplantation. This clonotype originated in a human donor with POMP-related autoinflammation and immune dysregulation (PRAID).

This CDR3 is CASRPGDSNEKLFF. The CDR3 DNA reads TGTGCCAGTAGACCTGGGGACAGCAATGAAAAACTGTTTTTT. V and J are TRBV19 and TRBJ1-4; 7 nucleotides line up with TRBD1. V shed 6 bases and J 5 bases; nucleotides not matched to a gene: 6. CDR1 LNHDA and CDR2 SQIVND come from the germline V gene (reference sequence). The CDR3 extends over 14 amino acids. Combining the CDR3 with reference TRBV19 and TRBJ1-4 gives the whole variable domain DGGITQSPKYLFRKEGQNVTLSCEQNLNHDAMYWYRQDPGQGLRLIYYSQIVNDFQKGDIAEGYSVSREKKESFPLTVTSAQKNPTAFYLCASRPGDSNEKLFFGSGTQLSVL.